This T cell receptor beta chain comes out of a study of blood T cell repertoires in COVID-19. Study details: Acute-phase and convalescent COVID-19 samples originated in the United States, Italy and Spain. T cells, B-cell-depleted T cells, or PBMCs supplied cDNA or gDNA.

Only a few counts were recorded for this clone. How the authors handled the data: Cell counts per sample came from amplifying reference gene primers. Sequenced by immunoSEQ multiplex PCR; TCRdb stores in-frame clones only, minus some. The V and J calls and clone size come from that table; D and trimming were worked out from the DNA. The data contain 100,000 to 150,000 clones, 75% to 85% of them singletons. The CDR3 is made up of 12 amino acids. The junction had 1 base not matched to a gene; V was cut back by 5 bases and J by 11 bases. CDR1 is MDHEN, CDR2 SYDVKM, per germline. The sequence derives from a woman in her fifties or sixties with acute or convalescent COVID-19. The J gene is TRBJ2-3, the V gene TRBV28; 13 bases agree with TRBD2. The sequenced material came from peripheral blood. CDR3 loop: CASSTSGREQYF. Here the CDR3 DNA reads TGTGCCAGCAGTACTAGCGGGAGGGAGCAGTATTTT. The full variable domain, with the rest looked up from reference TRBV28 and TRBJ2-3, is DVKVTQSSRYLVKRTGEKVFLECVQDMDHENMFWYRQDPGLGLRLIYFSYDVKMKEKGDIPEGYSVSREKKERFSLILESASTNQTSMYLCASSTSGREQYFGPGTRLTVL.